These 32 T cell receptor beta chains originate from one sample sequenced in a study of T cell repertoires in cytomegalovirus infection. Their specific antigens are unknown. Via MiXCR, TCRdb re-called the reads, giving one row per CDR3 protein. This sample yields 360,000 or so distinct CDR3 sequences, of which about 32% are seen a single time; roughly 14% belongs to the top ten. Sequences were derived from cultured PBMCs, sampled from culture after CMV antigen stimulation. The receptors originated from a human donor in good health (CMV status not recorded). Some clones in this sample may be carry-over from other donors' samples.

The V and J genes are TRBV4-3 and TRBJ2-7; D not certain. V dropped 0 bases and J dropped 7 bases, with 10 bases sitting between them. The CDR3 has 13 residues. In germline, CDR1 is LGHNA, CDR2 YSLEER. The CDR3 DNA is TGCGCCAGCAGCCAAGATTATTTTTCAGAGCAGTACTTC. Amino acid sequence: CASSQDYFSEQYF.

This clonotype was detected a few times. The V call is TRBV28, the J call TRBJ2-2; perhaps D is TRBD1 or TRBD2 (5 bases each). This CDR3 has 17 residues. From germline, CDR1 is MDHEN and CDR2 SYDVKM. Between the trimmed V and J ends, which lost 2 bases and 2 bases, there was a span of 15 bases. The CDR3 region is CASSLGLGVLNTGELFF. CDR3 DNA: TGTGCCAGCAGTTTAGGCCTGGGGGTCCTTAACACCGGGGAGCTGTTTTTT.

The chain employs TRBV29-1 and TRBJ1-1; D unresolved. Germline assignment: CDR1 SQVTM and CDR2 ANQGSEA. The V end was cut by 6 bases, the J end by 4 bases, with 15 bases between. This CDR3 region has 13 residues. The CDR3 spells CSVTGLMGTEAFF. CDR3 coding DNA: TGCAGCGTGACCGGACTAATGGGCACTGAAGCTTTCTTT.

CDR3 residues: CASSRLPSDAYGYTF. CDR3 bases: TGTGCCAGCAGCCGATTGCCCAGTGACGCCTATGGCTACACCTTC. The genes are TRBV7-6 and TRBJ1-2; D is unresolved. This CDR3 has 15 amino acids. CDR1 SGHVS and CDR2 FNYEAQ come from the germline V gene. Trimming removed 5 bases from V and 4 bases from J, with 17 bases in between.

This clonotype occurred many times. V and J are TRBV7-2 and TRBJ2-5; D might be TRBD2 (5 bases). Per the germline V gene, CDR1 is SGHTA and CDR2 is FQGNSA. This CDR3 region has 15 residues. The V gene lost 5 bases and the J gene lost 4 bases, with 17 bases spanning the gap. CDR3 loop: CASSAEGLPRETQYF. The DNA for the CDR3 is TGTGCCAGCAGCGCAGAGGGATTACCGAGAGAGACCCAGTACTTC.

The chain is built from TRBV5-4 and TRBJ1-1; D is undetermined. The length of the CDR3 is 12 residues. The V and J ends lost 3 bases and 6 bases respectively, with 9 bases between them. Germline lookup yields CDR1 SGHNT and CDR2 YYREEE (reference sequence). In nucleotides, the CDR3 is TGTGCCAGCAGCTCCCCGGACTCTGAAGCTTTCTTT. Residues: CASSSPDSEAFF.

J is TRBJ2-1 and V is TRBV11-3; 8 nucleotides align to TRBD1. Trimming at V came to 5 bases and at J to 8 bases, leaving 11 bases not matched to a gene. Germline V gene data show CDR1 as SGHNT and CDR2 as YENEEA. The CDR3 length is 15 residues. The CDR3 DNA reads TGTGCCAGCAGCCCTCGGACAGGGACTTGGGATGAGCAGTTCTTC. Protein: CASSPRTGTWDEQFF.

This clonotype was seen at least ten times. The chain carries TRBV7-9 and TRBJ2-1, with D perhaps TRBD1 (5 bases). Trimming shortened V by 4 bases and J by 10 bases, and 11 bases separated the two germline ends. Looked up from germline, CDR1 is SEHNR and CDR2 is FQNEAQ (reference sequence). The CDR3 covers 12 residues. The CDR3 coding sequence is TGTGCCAGCAGCTCTGGGGCAGGCGAGCAGTTCTTC. It specifies CASSSGAGEQFF. The variable domain in full, with the rest retrieved from reference TRBV7-9 and TRBJ2-1, is DTGVSQNPRHKITKRGQNVTFRCDPISEHNRLYWYRQTLGQGPEFLTYFQNEAQLEKSRLLSDRFSAERPKGSFSTLEIQRTEQGDSAMYLCASSSGAGEQFFGPGTRLTVL.

This clonotype was picked up many times. The chain uses TRBV7-2 and TRBJ2-3, with D uncertain. In germline, CDR1 is SGHTA, CDR2 FQGNSA. V was trimmed by 1 base and J by 8 bases, leaving 13 bases between them. The CDR3 contains 14 residues. Here the CDR3 reads CASSLEGPSVTQYF. In DNA, the CDR3 is TGTGCCAGCAGCTTAGAAGGACCTTCAGTTACGCAGTATTTT.

This clonotype was detected many times. This rearrangement joins TRBV7-2 to TRBJ2-3, with TRBD2 matching over 14 bases. Germline assignment: CDR1 SGHTA and CDR2 FQGNSA. The CDR3 totals 17 residues. V lost 5 bases and J lost 6; bases outside the gene matches: 10. This CDR3 is CASSPGLAGAGRDTQYF. For the CDR3, the DNA is TGTGCCAGCAGCCCGGGACTAGCGGGAGCCGGCAGGGATACGCAGTATTTT. The complete variable domain, with remaining parts taken from reference TRBV7-2 and TRBJ2-3, reads GAGVSQSPSNKVTEKGKDVELRCDPISGHTALYWYRQSLGQGLEFLIYFQGNSAPDKSGLPSDRFSAERTGGSVSTLTIQRTQQEDSAVYLCASSPGLAGAGRDTQYFGPGTRLTVL.

The chain combines TRBV11-3 with TRBJ1-1, with 7 bases fitting TRBD1. Trimming at V came to 6 bases and at J to 7 bases, leaving 8 bases not matched to a gene. The germline CDR1 and CDR2 sequences are SGHNT and YENEEA. This CDR3 is built from 13 residues. The CDR3 sequence is CASRPTGDVEAFF. CDR3 bases: TGTGCCAGCAGACCTACAGGGGATGTTGAAGCTTTCTTT.

This clonotype was seen a handful of times. The gene calls are TRBV7-8 and TRBJ2-1; 10 nucleotides line up with TRBD2. The germline gives CDR1 SGHVS, CDR2 FQNEAQ. After removal of 4 bases from V and 7 bases from J, the junction contained 4 bases not matched to a gene. The CDR3 runs 14 residues. The CDR3 DNA sequence: TGTGCCAGCAGCTCTGGACTAGCGGTAAATGAGCAGTTCTTC. Amino acids: CASSSGLAVNEQFF. Drawing the rest from reference TRBV7-8 and TRBJ2-1, the complete variable domain is GAGVSQSPRYKVAKRGQDVALRCDPISGHVSLFWYQQALGQGPEFLTYFQNEAQLDKSGLPSDRFFAERPEGSVSTLKIQRTQQEDSAVYLCASSSGLAVNEQFFGPGTRLTVL.

This chain links TRBV11-2 with TRBJ2-1, with TRBD2 matching 13 bases. The CDR3 has 20 residues. The ends lost 2 bases at V and 5 bases at J; junction bases unmatched: 15. The V gene's germline CDR1 is SGHAT and CDR2 FQNNGV. The DNA of the CDR3 is TGTGCCAGCAGCTTACCCCCAGGGACTAGCGGGAAGGGTCTGGACAATGAGCAGTTCTTC. It encodes CASSLPPGTSGKGLDNEQFF.

This clonotype showed up just once. The V gene is TRBV19, the J gene TRBJ1-1; D is perhaps TRBD1 (6 bases). Trimming took 7 bases from V and 4 from J, leaving 13 bases between them. The CDR3 is made up of 13 amino acids. CDR1 LNHDA and CDR2 SQIVND come from the germline V gene (reference sequence). The CDR3 is CASTMGGGTEAFF. The DNA for the CDR3 is TGTGCCAGTACTATGGGAGGGGGCACTGAAGCTTTCTTT.

The genes are TRBV2 and TRBJ2-7; 10 nucleotides align to TRBD2. Germline trimming cut 5 bases from V and 2 bases from J; bases unmatched to any gene: 15. The CDR3 runs to 18 residues. Germline V lookup: CDR1 SNHLY, CDR2 FYNNEI. The CDR3 nucleotides read TGTGCCAGCAGTATCCGACTAGCGGGCGGCCCTTCACCCTACGAGCAGTACGTC. The encoded protein is CASSIRLAGGPSPYEQYV.

The V call is TRBV4-3, the J call TRBJ2-1; 12 bases agree with TRBD2. The V gene end was trimmed by 4 bases and the J gene end by 5 bases; junction bases not matched to a gene: 3. Germline-derived CDR1 and CDR2 are LGHNA and YSLEER. This CDR3 comprises 15 residues. The CDR3 spells CASSRLAGGNNEQFF. CDR3 bases: TGCGCCAGCAGCCGTCTAGCGGGAGGGAACAATGAGCAGTTCTTC.

Ten or more counts support this clonotype. At one boundary the junction diverges from the germline segment, which might be a read error. The J gene is TRBJ1-5, the V gene TRBV7-2; the D is unclear. Germline V lookup: CDR1 SGHTA, CDR2 FQGNSA. The CDR3 spans 13 residues. The CDR3 loop is CASSLVSNQPQHF. In DNA, the CDR3 is TGTGCCAGCAGTTTAGTTAGCAATCAGCCCCAGCATTTT.

The rearrangement links TRBV19 to TRBJ2-2; D might be TRBD2 (6 bases). The germline V gene has CDR1 LNHDA and CDR2 SQIVND (reference sequence). The CDR3 contains 14 residues. The ends were cut back, 7 bases at V and 3 bases at J, with 12 bases in the middle. The DNA for the CDR3 is TGTGCCAGTACCGGGGGATCACACACCGGGGAGCTGTTTTTT. Translation gives CASTGGSHTGELFF. The variable domain in full, completed from reference TRBV19 and TRBJ2-2, reads DGGITQSPKYLFRKEGQNVTLSCEQNLNHDAMYWYRQDPGQGLRLIYYSQIVNDFQKGDIAEGYSVSREKKESFPLTVTSAQKNPTAFYLCASTGGSHTGELFFGEGSRLTVL.

Here the CDR3 reads CASSSQKGYEDTQYF. As DNA, the CDR3 is TGTGCCAGCAGCTCTCAAAAGGGGTACGAAGATACGCAGTATTTT. This chain uses TRBV7-2 with TRBJ2-3; TRBD1 is a possible D gene (5 bases). Per germline, CDR1 SGHTA and CDR2 FQGNSA. Trimming took off 4 bases at V and 5 bases at J, with 16 bases between the two ends. The CDR3 is made up of 15 amino acids.

This clonotype came up a few times. DNA for the CDR3: TGTGCCATCAGTGATCCCCAGGGGCTACGCTACGAGCAGTACTTC. Translating gives CAISDPQGLRYEQYF. This chain connects TRBV10-3 to TRBJ2-7; TRBD1 is a possible D gene (6 bases). The CDR3 consists of 15 residues. V was trimmed by 3 bases and J by 3 bases, leaving 15 bases between them. Germline loops: CDR1 ENHRY, CDR2 SYGVKD.

The rearrangement links TRBV6-6 to TRBJ1-3; D gene uncertain. Trimming removed 7 bases at V and 0 bases at J, with 16 bases between. CDR1 is MNHNY and CDR2 is SVGAGI in the germline V gene (reference sequence). This CDR3 spans 16 amino acids. CDR3 DNA sequence: TGTGCCAGCACCCTCCTTCGGTTTGGCTCTGGAAACACCATATATTTT. Its protein is CASTLLRFGSGNTIYF.

This clonotype was detected a few times. This chain links TRBV5-4 with TRBJ2-1; 7 nucleotides line up with TRBD2. This CDR3 has 15 amino acids. Germline CDR1 and CDR2: SGHNT and YYREEE (reference sequence). J gave up 3 bases and V 2 bases, and 5 bases lay outside the gene matches. The CDR3 region has the DNA TGTGCCAGCAGCTTCAAAGGCGGGAGCTACAATGAGCAGTTCTTC. It translates to CASSFKGGSYNEQFF.

This chain connects TRBV7-6 to TRBJ2-7, with unresolved D. The CDR3 sequence is 15 residues long. Germline values: CDR1 SGHVS, CDR2 FNYEAQ. Trimming took 2 bases from V and 0 from J, leaving 11 bases between them. In DNA, the CDR3 is TGTGCCAGCAGCTTACTAAACCCAAGCTCCTACGAGCAGTACGTC. This gives the protein CASSLLNPSSYEQYV.

CDR3 DNA: TGTGCCAGCAGCCTCCGCGGGGGTAATGAAAAACTGTTTTTT. Amino acid sequence: CASSLRGGNEKLFF. This rearrangement joins TRBV7-6 to TRBJ1-4; a weak D match, TRBD1 (5 bases). Trimming removed 5 bases at V and 4 bases at J, with 11 bases between. Germline V gene sequence: CDR1 SGHVS, CDR2 FNYEAQ. This CDR3 has 14 residues.

This clonotype was detected only a few times. The rearrangement uses TRBV7-2 and TRBJ2-5; unclear D gene. The CDR3 is 13 residues long. CDR1 SGHTA and CDR2 FQGNSA come from the germline V gene. Trimming removed 4 bases from V and 6 bases from J, with 12 bases in between. The CDR3 region has the DNA TGTGCCAGCAGCTATGGCGGTCCAAAGACCCAGTACTTC. Protein product: CASSYGGPKTQYF.

This clonotype was seen only a few times. The chain combines TRBV9 with TRBJ2-5; D assignment may be TRBD1 or TRBD2 (5 bases each). The CDR3 is made up of 14 amino acids. The V and J ends lost 4 bases and 5 bases respectively, with 15 bases between them. Germline V gene data show CDR1 as SGDLS and CDR2 as YYNGEE. CDR3 coding DNA: TGTGCCAGCAGCCCTGGCGAGGGGTGGGAGACCCAGTACTTC. It is translated as CASSPGEGWETQYF. Drawing the rest from reference TRBV9 and TRBJ2-5, the complete variable domain is DSGVTQTPKHLITATGQRVTLRCSPRSGDLSVYWYQQSLDQGLQFLIQYYNGEERAKGNILERFSAQQFPDLHSELNLSSLELGDSALYFCASSPGEGWETQYFGPGTRLLVL.

The V gene is TRBV28, the J gene TRBJ1-2; no clear D gene. V gave up 6 bases and J gave up 7 bases, with 15 bases separating them. Germline V gene lookup returns CDR1 MDHEN and CDR2 SYDVKM. The CDR3 is 13 residues long. This CDR3 is CASSPTGVGGYTF. DNA of the CDR3: TGTGCCAGCAGCCCGACCGGCGTGGGTGGCTACACCTTC.

The rearrangement links TRBV7-2 to TRBJ2-2, with D unclear. Trimming removed 0 bases from V and 6 bases from J, with 8 bases in between. Per germline, CDR1 SGHTA and CDR2 FQGNSA. This CDR3 region has 14 residues. The CDR3 loop is CASSLALGPGELFF. The CDR3 DNA sequence: TGTGCCAGCAGCTTAGCGCTTGGGCCCGGGGAGCTGTTTTTT.

The chain has TRBV7-3 and TRBJ2-1, with 9 bases identical to TRBD2. This CDR3 region has 18 residues. The germline gives CDR1 SGHTA, CDR2 FQGTGA. V was clipped by 4 bases and J by 7 bases; unmatched bases: 17. CDR3 residues: CASSSSGSGRLMGNEQFF. For the CDR3, the DNA is TGTGCCAGCAGCTCCTCTGGTAGCGGGAGATTAATGGGTAATGAGCAGTTCTTC.

This clonotype was detected only a few times. J is TRBJ2-5 and V is TRBV27; 10 bases are a match to TRBD2. The germline V gene encodes CDR1 MNHEY and CDR2 SMNVEV (reference sequence). This CDR3 has 17 residues. J lost 1 base, V lost 1 base, and 6 bases had no gene match. The CDR3 nucleotides read TGTGCCAGCAGTTTATTGCTAGCGGGAGAGGTCCAAGAGACCCAGTACTTC. Its protein product is CASSLLLAGEVQETQYF.

The rearrangement joins TRBV27 to TRBJ1-2, with 8 bases aligning to TRBD1. In germline, CDR1 is MNHEY, CDR2 SMNVEV (reference sequence). The CDR3 is made up of 13 amino acids. V lost 6 bases and J lost 4; bases outside the gene matches: 4. The CDR3 sequence: CASRRTGFYGYTF. As DNA, the CDR3 is TGTGCCAGCAGGCGGACAGGGTTCTATGGCTACACCTTC.

The rearrangement joins TRBV3-1 to TRBJ2-1, with D possibly being TRBD2 (6 bases). Per the germline V gene, CDR1 is LGHDT and CDR2 is YNNKEL (reference sequence). The length of the CDR3 is 16 residues. V was shortened by 0 bases and J by 6 bases, with 15 bases between the two germline ends. The DNA of the CDR3 is TGTGCCAGCAGCCAAGATCGGGACTTTCCTACCAATGAGCAGTTCTTC. Protein sequence: CASSQDRDFPTNEQFF.